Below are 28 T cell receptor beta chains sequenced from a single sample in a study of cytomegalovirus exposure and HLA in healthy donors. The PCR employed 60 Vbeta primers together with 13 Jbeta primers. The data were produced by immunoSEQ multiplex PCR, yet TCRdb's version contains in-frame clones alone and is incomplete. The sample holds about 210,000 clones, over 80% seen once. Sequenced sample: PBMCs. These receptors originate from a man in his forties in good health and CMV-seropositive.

The CDR3 nucleotides read TGTGCCAGCAGCGTAGGGAGGGATTACACAGATACGCAGTATTTT. This sequence encodes CASSVGRDYTDTQYF. The chain combines TRBV9 with TRBJ2-3, with D possibly TRBD2 on 6 matching bases. CDR3 length equals 15 residues. The ends were cut back, 0 bases at V and 2 bases at J, with 10 bases in the middle. Germline V gene sequence: CDR1 SGDLS, CDR2 YYNGEE.

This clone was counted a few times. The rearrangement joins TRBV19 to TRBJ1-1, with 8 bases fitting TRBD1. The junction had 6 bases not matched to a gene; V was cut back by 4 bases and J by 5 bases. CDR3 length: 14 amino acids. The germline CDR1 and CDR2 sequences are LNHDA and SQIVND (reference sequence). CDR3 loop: CASSNQGALTEAFF. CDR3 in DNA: TGTGCCAGTAGTAACCAGGGGGCGTTGACTGAAGCTTTCTTT.

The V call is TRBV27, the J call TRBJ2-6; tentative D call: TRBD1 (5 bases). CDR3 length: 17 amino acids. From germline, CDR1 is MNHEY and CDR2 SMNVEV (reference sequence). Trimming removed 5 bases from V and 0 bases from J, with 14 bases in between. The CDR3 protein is CASSPQTVSSGANVLTF. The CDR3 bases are TGTGCCAGCAGTCCCCAGACAGTTAGCTCTGGGGCCAACGTCCTGACTTTC.

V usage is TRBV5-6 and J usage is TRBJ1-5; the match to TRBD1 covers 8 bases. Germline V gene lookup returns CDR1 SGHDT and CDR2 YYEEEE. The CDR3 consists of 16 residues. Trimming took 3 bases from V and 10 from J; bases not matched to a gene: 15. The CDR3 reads CASSSQGAHGLGPQHF. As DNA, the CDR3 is TGTGCCAGCAGCTCGCAGGGGGCGCATGGGTTGGGACCCCAGCATTTT. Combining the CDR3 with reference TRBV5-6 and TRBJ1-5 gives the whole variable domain DAGVTQSPTHLIKTRGQQVTLRCSPKSGHDTVSWYQQALGQGPQFIFQYYEEEERQRGNFPDRFSGHQFPNYSSELNVNALLLGDSALYLCASSSQGAHGLGPQHFGDGTRLSIL.

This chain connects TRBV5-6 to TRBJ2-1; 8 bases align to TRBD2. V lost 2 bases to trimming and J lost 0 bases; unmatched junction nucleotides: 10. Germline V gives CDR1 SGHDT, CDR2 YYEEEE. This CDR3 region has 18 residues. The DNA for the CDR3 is TGTGCCAGCAGCTTAGGGGTGCTAAGCGGGAGCTCCTACAATGAGCAGTTCTTC. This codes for CASSLGVLSGSSYNEQFF.

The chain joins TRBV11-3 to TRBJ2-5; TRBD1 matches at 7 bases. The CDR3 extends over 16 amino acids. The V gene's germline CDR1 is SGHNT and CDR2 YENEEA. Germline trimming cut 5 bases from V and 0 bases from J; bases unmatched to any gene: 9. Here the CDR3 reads CASSPRQGPDQETQYF. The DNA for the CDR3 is TGTGCCAGCAGCCCCCGACAGGGACCCGACCAAGAGACCCAGTACTTC.

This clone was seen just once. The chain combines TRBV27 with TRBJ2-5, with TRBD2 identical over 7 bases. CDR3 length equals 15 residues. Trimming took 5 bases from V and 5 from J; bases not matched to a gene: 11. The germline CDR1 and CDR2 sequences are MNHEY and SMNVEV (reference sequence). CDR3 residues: CASSPLGRGSETQYF. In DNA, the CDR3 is TGTGCCAGCAGTCCACTAGGGAGGGGAAGCGAGACCCAGTACTTC.

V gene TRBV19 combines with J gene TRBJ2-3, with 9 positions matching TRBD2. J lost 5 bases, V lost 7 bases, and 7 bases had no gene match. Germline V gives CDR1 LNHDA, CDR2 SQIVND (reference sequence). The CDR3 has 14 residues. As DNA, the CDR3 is TGTGCCAGTAAGAGAGCGGGAGGAATAGATACGCAGTATTTT. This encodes CASKRAGGIDTQYF.

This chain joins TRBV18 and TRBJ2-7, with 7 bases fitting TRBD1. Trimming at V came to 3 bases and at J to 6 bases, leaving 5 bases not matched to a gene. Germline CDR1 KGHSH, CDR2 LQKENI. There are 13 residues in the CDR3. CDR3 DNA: TGTGCCAGCTCACCCCTAACAGGGGCCGAGCAGTACGTC. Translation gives CASSPLTGAEQYV.

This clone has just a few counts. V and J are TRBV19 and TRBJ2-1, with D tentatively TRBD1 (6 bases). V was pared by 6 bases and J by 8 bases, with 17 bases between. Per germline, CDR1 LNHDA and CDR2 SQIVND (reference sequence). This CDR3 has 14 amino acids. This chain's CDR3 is CASRLQGPRDEQFF. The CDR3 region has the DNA TGTGCCAGTAGGTTGCAGGGGCCTCGGGATGAGCAGTTCTTC. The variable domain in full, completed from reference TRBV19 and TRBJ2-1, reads DGGITQSPKYLFRKEGQNVTLSCEQNLNHDAMYWYRQDPGQGLRLIYYSQIVNDFQKGDIAEGYSVSREKKESFPLTVTSAQKNPTAFYLCASRLQGPRDEQFFGPGTRLTVL.

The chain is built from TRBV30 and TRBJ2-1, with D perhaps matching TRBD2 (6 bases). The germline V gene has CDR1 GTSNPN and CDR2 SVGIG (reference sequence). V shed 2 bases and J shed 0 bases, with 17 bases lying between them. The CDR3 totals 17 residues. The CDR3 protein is CAWSLGLSSGSYNEQFF. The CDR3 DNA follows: TGTGCCTGGAGTTTGGGACTGTCCTCCGGCTCCTACAATGAGCAGTTCTTC.

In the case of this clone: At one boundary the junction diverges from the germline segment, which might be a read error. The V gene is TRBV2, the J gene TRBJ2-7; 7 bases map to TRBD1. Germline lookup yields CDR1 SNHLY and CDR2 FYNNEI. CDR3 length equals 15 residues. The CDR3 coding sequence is TGTGCCAGCAGAGAAGACAGGGCCGGCTCCTACGAGCAGTACTTC. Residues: CASREDRAGSYEQYF. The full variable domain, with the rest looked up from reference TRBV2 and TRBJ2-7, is EPEVTQTPSHQVTQMGQEVILRCVPISNHLYFYWYRQILGQKVEFLVSFYNNEISEKSEIFDDQFSVERPDGSNFTLKIRSTKLEDSAMYFCASREDRAGSYEQYFGPGTRLTVT.

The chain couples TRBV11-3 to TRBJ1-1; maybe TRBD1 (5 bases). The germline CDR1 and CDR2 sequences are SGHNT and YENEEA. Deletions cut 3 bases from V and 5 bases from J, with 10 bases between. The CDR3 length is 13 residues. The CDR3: CASSFQGRTEAFF. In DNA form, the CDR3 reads TGTGCCAGCAGCTTCCAGGGTCGGACTGAAGCTTTCTTT.

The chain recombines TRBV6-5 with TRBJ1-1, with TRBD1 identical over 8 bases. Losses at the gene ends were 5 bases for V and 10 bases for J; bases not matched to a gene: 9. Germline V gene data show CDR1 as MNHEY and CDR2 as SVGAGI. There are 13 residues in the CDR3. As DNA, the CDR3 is TGTGCCAGCAGTCGAGGACAGGGAATAGGAGCTTTCTTT. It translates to CASSRGQGIGAFF.

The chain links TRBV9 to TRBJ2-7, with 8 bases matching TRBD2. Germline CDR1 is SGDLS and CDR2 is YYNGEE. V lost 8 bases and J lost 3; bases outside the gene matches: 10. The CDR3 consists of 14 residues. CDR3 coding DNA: TGTGCCAGTTCTAGAGGACTAGCAAGCTACGAGCAGTACTTC. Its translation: CASSRGLASYEQYF.

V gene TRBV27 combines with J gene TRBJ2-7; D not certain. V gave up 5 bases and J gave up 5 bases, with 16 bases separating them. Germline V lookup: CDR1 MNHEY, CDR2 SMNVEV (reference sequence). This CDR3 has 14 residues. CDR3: CASSPFDGNDEQYF. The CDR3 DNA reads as TGTGCCAGCAGTCCATTCGATGGCAACGACGAGCAGTACTTC.

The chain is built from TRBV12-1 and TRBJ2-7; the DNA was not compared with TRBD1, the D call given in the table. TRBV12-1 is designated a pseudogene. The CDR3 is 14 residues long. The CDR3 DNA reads TGTGCCAGCAGCCTTAGACAGGGGGCCCACGAGCAGTACGTC. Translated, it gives CASSLRQGAHEQYV.

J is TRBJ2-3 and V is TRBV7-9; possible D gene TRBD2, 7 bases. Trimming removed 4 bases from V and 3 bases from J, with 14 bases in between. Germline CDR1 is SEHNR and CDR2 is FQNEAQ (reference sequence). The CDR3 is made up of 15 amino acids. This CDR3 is CASSWGGAETDTQYF. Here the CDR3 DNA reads TGTGCCAGCAGCTGGGGGGGCGCGGAGACAGATACGCAGTATTTT.

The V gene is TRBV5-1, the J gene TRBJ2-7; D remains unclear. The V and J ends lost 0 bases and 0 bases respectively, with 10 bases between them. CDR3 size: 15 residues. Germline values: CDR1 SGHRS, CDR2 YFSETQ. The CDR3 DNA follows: TGCGCCAGCAGCTTGGGACACGCGAACTCCTACGAGCAGTACTTC. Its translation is CASSLGHANSYEQYF.

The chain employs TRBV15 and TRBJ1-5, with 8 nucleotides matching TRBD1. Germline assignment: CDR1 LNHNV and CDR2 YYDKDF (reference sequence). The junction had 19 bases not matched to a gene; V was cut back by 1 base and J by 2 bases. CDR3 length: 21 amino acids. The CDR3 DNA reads TGTGCCACCAGCAGAGCCGGACTTGGGACAGGTCGGAGACTTGGCAATCAGCCCCAGCATTTT. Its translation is CATSRAGLGTGRRLGNQPQHF.

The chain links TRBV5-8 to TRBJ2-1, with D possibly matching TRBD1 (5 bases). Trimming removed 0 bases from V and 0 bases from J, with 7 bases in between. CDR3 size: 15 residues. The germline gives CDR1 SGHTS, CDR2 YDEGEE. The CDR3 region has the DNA TGTGCCAGCAGCTTGGGACAGTACTCCTACAATGAGCAGTTCTTC. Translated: CASSLGQYSYNEQFF.

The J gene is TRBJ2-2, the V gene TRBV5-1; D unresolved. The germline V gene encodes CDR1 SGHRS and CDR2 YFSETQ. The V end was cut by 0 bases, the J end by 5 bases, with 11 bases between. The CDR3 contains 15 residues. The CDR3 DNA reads TGCGCCAGCAGCTTGGTTCCGCTACCGACCGGGGAGCTGTTTTTT. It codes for CASSLVPLPTGELFF.

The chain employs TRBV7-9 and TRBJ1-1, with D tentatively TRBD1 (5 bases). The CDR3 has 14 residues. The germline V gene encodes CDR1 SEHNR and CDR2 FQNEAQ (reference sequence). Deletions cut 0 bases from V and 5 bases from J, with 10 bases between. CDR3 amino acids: CASSLATGGTEAFF. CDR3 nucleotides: TGTGCCAGCAGCTTAGCGACGGGGGGTACTGAAGCTTTCTTT.

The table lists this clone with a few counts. The CDR3 spells CASSQNGRETQYF. For the CDR3, the DNA is TGTGCCAGCAGCCAAAACGGGAGGGAGACCCAGTACTTC. The chain has TRBV11-2 and TRBJ2-5, with TRBD2 matching 7 bases. CDR1 is SGHAT and CDR2 is FQNNGV in the germline V gene. CDR3 length equals 13 residues. J lost 5 bases, V lost 5 bases, and 5 bases had no gene match.

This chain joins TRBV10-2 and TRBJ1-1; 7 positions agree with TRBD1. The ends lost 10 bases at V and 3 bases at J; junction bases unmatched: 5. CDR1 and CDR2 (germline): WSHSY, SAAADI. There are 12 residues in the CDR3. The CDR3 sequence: CATSQGYTEAFF. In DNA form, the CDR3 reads TGCGCCACCTCACAGGGGTACACTGAAGCTTTCTTT.

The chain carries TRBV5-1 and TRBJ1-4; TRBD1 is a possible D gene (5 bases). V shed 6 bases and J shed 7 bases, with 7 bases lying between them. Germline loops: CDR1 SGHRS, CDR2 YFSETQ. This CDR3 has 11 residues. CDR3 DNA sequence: TGCGCCAGCACGGGGGGTGAAAAACTGTTTTTT. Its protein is CASTGGEKLFF. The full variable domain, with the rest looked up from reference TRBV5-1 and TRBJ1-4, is KAGVTQTPRYLIKTRGQQVTLSCSPISGHRSVSWYQQTPGQGLQFLFEYFSETQRNKGNFPGRFSGRQFSNSRSEMNVSTLELGDSALYLCASTGGEKLFFGSGTQLSVL.

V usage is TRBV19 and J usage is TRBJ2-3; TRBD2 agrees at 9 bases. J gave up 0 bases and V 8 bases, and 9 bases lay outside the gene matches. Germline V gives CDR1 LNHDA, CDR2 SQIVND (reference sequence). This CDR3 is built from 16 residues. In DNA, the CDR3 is TGTGCCAGTTCCATGGCGGGAGGGGAAAGCACAGATACGCAGTATTTT. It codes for CASSMAGGESTDTQYF.

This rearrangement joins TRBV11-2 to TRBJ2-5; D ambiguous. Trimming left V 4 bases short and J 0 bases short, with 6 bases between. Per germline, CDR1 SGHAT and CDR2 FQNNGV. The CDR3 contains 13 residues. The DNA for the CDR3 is TGTGCCAGCAGCTCCGCGAACCAAGAGACCCAGTACTTC. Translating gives CASSSANQETQYF.